The 27 T cell receptor beta chains given below trace back to one sample, sequenced in a study of T-cell reconstitution after alpha-beta-depleted transplantation in children. Preparation of the TCRbeta library was carried out with unique molecular identifiers. Each CDR3 protein is one row after TCRdb ran MiXCR on the PCR reads. The repertoire holds a few hundred thousand distinct CDR3 sequences, 16% seen once, with approximately 28% in the top ten. Here the sequenced sample was PBMCs, mostly from graft donor cells, taken 360 days after TCRalphabeta/CD19-depleted stem cell transplant. The receptor set was obtained from a boy younger than two who had a stem cell transplant for Wiskott-Aldrich syndrome, so the T cells may come from the graft donor.

The chain recombines TRBV6-5 with TRBJ1-1; possibly TRBD1 for D (5 bases). V lost 0 bases and J lost 0, with 8 bases in between. Germline V gene data show CDR1 as MNHEY and CDR2 as SVGAGI. The length of the CDR3 is 15 residues. CDR3 protein: CASSYSGTLNTEAFF. As DNA, the CDR3 is TGTGCCAGCAGTTACTCGGGGACGCTGAACACTGAAGCTTTCTTT.

This clonotype was observed a few times. The chain recombines TRBV6-1 with TRBJ1-1; D gene uncertain. Germline CDR1 is MNHNS and CDR2 is SASEGT. This CDR3 is built from 15 residues. Trimming removed 6 bases from V and 3 bases from J, with 17 bases in between. This CDR3 is CASSLSGVWDTEAFF. The CDR3 DNA reads TGTGCCAGCAGCCTCTCCGGGGTTTGGGACACTGAAGCTTTCTTT.

This clonotype was picked up many times. The chain is built from TRBV29-1 and TRBJ2-3; D is possibly TRBD2 (5 bases). V dropped 2 bases and J dropped 1 base, with 22 bases sitting between them. The CDR3 totals 18 residues. Germline values: CDR1 SQVTM, CDR2 ANQGSEA. CDR3 DNA: TGCAGCGTTGAACAGAGGGTAGACTTCCAATGGGGCACAGATACGCAGTATTTT. Translating gives CSVEQRVDFQWGTDTQYF.

This sequence joins TRBV24-1 and TRBJ2-1; 11 nucleotides align to TRBD2. V lost 7 bases to trimming and J lost 3 bases; unmatched junction nucleotides: 4. This CDR3 spans 15 amino acids. The germline gives CDR1 KGHDR, CDR2 SFDVKD. CDR3 region: CATSPGLAVYNEQFF. The CDR3 bases are TGTGCCACCAGCCCGGGACTAGCGGTCTACAATGAGCAGTTCTTC.

DNA for the CDR3: TGCAGCGTTGCGGGACTTCACCAAGAGACCCAGTACTTC. Translated, it gives CSVAGLHQETQYF. This chain connects TRBV29-1 to TRBJ2-5; TRBD2 might be the D (6 bases). There are 13 residues in the CDR3. V dropped 4 bases and J dropped 0 bases, with 9 bases sitting between them. Germline CDR1 reads SQVTM; CDR2 reads ANQGSEA. Filled out from reference TRBV29-1 and TRBJ2-5, the complete variable domain reads SAVISQKPSRDICQRGTSLTIQCQVDSQVTMMFWYRQQPGQSLTLIATANQGSEATYESGFVIDKFPISRPNLTFSTLTVSNMSPEDSSIYLCSVAGLHQETQYFGPGTRLLVL.

DNA of the CDR3: TGTGCCAGCAGTTTGCAGGTCAACATTCAGTACTTC. Translated: CASSLQVNIQYF. This chain connects TRBV12-3 or TRBV12-4 to TRBJ2-4, with D unresolved. The CDR3 has 12 amino acids. V gave up 3 bases and J gave up 7 bases, with 7 bases separating them.

The gene calls are TRBV9 and TRBJ2-2; 11 positions agree with TRBD1. Germline V CDR1 and CDR2: SGDLS, YYNGEE. The CDR3 spans 19 residues. The junction had 13 bases not matched to a gene; V was cut back by 5 bases and J by 1 base. The CDR3 loop is CASSQQRTGGPENTGELFF. The CDR3 coding sequence is TGTGCCAGCAGTCAACAGAGGACAGGGGGCCCCGAGAACACCGGGGAGCTGTTTTTT.

The chain is built from TRBV5-1 and TRBJ2-3; TRBD2 agrees at 10 bases. V lost 0 bases to trimming and J lost 2 bases; unmatched junction nucleotides: 6. The germline V gene has CDR1 SGHRS and CDR2 YFSETQ. The CDR3 loop spans 17 amino acids. In DNA form, the CDR3 reads TGCGCCAGCAGCTTGGCCCGGCTAGCGGGGGCCACAGATACGCAGTATTTT. This translates into CASSLARLAGATDTQYF.

This clonotype was detected only a few times. V usage is TRBV10-3 and J usage is TRBJ2-5, with D possibly matching TRBD1 (6 bases). Germline loops: CDR1 ENHRY, CDR2 SYGVKD. This CDR3 has 14 amino acids. V shed 5 bases and J shed 5 bases, with 15 bases lying between them. The CDR3 protein is CAISLTGYRETQYF. The CDR3 DNA sequence: TGTGCCATCAGTCTTACAGGGTATCGTGAGACCCAGTACTTC.

This chain uses TRBV6-2 or TRBV6-3 with TRBJ2-5, with D uncertain. CDR1 is MNHEY and CDR2 is SVGEGT in the germline V gene. V lost 8 bases, J lost 5 bases, and 12 bases lay in between. The CDR3 has 12 residues. CDR3: CASATRRETQYF. CDR3 sequence (DNA): TGTGCCAGCGCTACCCGAAGGGAGACCCAGTACTTC.

This clonotype was detected a few times. The chain carries TRBV10-3 and TRBJ2-1, with TRBD2 matching 12 bases. The CDR3 runs to 18 residues. Trimming cost V 10 bases and J 4 bases; bases outside gene matches: 17. The germline V gene encodes CDR1 ENHRY and CDR2 SYGVKD. CDR3 DNA: TGTGCCACCAAGAGGAGAACTAGCGGGAGGAACCGTTACAATGAGCAGTTCTTC. Translating gives CATKRRTSGRNRYNEQFF.

This sequence joins TRBV12-3 or TRBV12-4 and TRBJ2-1; 9 nucleotides align to TRBD1. This CDR3 is 15 amino acids long. J gave up 7 bases and V 5 bases, and 9 bases lay outside the gene matches. CDR3 region: CASSRTGTGSNEQFF. In DNA, the CDR3 is TGTGCCAGCAGTCGCACCGGGACAGGGTCGAATGAGCAGTTCTTC.

A few counts support this clonotype. The chain has TRBV11-2 and TRBJ2-1; D gene unclear. Trimming pared 1 base from V and 5 bases from J, leaving 21 bases between. This CDR3 is 18 amino acids long. Germline CDR1 SGHAT, CDR2 FQNNGV. The CDR3 sequence: CASSLVSPFNLSHNEQFF. The CDR3 DNA sequence: TGTGCCAGCAGCTTAGTTTCCCCATTTAATCTTTCTCACAATGAGCAGTTCTTC.

The chain couples TRBV6-5 to TRBJ2-3; the D is unclear. The CDR3 consists of 14 residues. From germline, CDR1 is MNHEY and CDR2 SVGAGI. The germline V and J ends were trimmed by 3 bases and 5 bases, with 12 bases remaining between them. Here the CDR3 DNA reads TGTGCCAGCAGTTATGGCCCCACCCTAGATACGCAGTATTTT. It codes for CASSYGPTLDTQYF.

The chain couples TRBV12-3 or TRBV12-4 to TRBJ2-5; possibly TRBD1 for D (6 bases). Trimming left V 6 bases short and J 7 bases short, with 15 bases between. The CDR3 contains 13 residues. This CDR3 is CASSRQVRVTQYF. DNA for the CDR3: TGTGCCAGCAGCCGACAGGTTAGGGTGACCCAGTACTTC.

This clonotype was seen at least ten times. The chain is built from TRBV29-1 and TRBJ2-1; D not certain. CDR3 size: 10 residues. The V end was cut by 2 bases, the J end by 5 bases, with 1 base between. Per germline, CDR1 SQVTM and CDR2 ANQGSEA. The CDR3 region has the DNA TGCAGCGTTGAAAACAATGAGCAGTTCTTC. Protein product: CSVENNEQFF.

There are a few counts of this clonotype. This rearrangement joins TRBV15 to TRBJ2-3; TRBD1 matches at 10 bases. Trimming took 0 bases from V and 3 from J; bases not matched to a gene: 0. Germline loops: CDR1 LNHNV, CDR2 YYDKDF (reference sequence). The CDR3 loop spans 15 amino acids. This CDR3 reads CATSREDRGTDTQYF. CDR3 nucleotides: TGTGCCACCAGCAGAGAGGACAGGGGGACAGATACGCAGTATTTT. Together with reference TRBV15 and TRBJ2-3, the CDR3 gives the full variable domain: DAMVIQNPRYQVTQFGKPVTLSCSQTLNHNVMYWYQQKSSQAPKLLFHYYDKDFNNEADTPDNFQSRRPNTSFCFLDIRSPGLGDTAMYLCATSREDRGTDTQYFGPGTRLTVL.

This clonotype was counted a few times. The chain combines TRBV11-1 with TRBJ2-5; 7 positions agree with TRBD2. The J segment lost 4 bases and the V segment lost 5 bases, leaving 19 bases of the junction unmatched. Germline CDR1 reads SGHAT; CDR2 reads FQDESV (reference sequence). CDR3 length equals 18 residues. Here the CDR3 DNA reads TGTGCCAGCAGCCCCCGTCGACTTGGCGGGAGAAGGGCAGAGACCCAGTACTTC. Translated: CASSPRRLGGRRAETQYF. Together with reference TRBV11-1 and TRBJ2-5, the CDR3 gives the full variable domain: EAEVAQSPRYKITEKSQAVAFWCDPISGHATLYWYRQILGQGPELLVQFQDESVVDDSQLPKDRFSAERLKGVDSTLKIQPAELGDSAMYLCASSPRRLGGRRAETQYFGPGTRLLVL.

This clonotype was detected a few times. The J gene is TRBJ2-7, the V gene TRBV12-3 or TRBV12-4; possibly TRBD2 for D (6 bases). CDR3 length equals 14 residues. Trimming stripped 2 bases from V and 6 bases from J, with 14 bases between. The CDR3: CASSLLARQGEQYF. DNA of the CDR3: TGTGCCAGCAGTTTACTAGCGAGGCAGGGCGAGCAGTACTTC.

This clonotype appeared a few times. The chain recombines TRBV7-7 with TRBJ2-3; 7 bases are shared with TRBD2. Germline-derived CDR1 and CDR2 are SSHAT and FNYEAQ (reference sequence). This CDR3 has 16 residues. V was clipped by 3 bases and J by 2 bases; unmatched bases: 8. CDR3 sequence reads: CASSFTGRGNTDTQYF. The DNA of the CDR3 is TGTGCCAGCAGCTTTACGGGGCGGGGGAACACAGATACGCAGTATTTT.

The V call is TRBV12-3 or TRBV12-4, the J call TRBJ2-7, with TRBD1 as a possible D gene (5 bases). The ends were cut back, 3 bases at V and 0 bases at J, with 15 bases in the middle. The CDR3 length is 16 residues. The CDR3 DNA reads TGTGCCAGCAGTTTGGCTCAGGGCGCGATCTCCTACGAGCAGTACTTC. It is translated as CASSLAQGAISYEQYF.

This chain connects TRBV20-1 to TRBJ1-6, with D possibly TRBD1 on 6 matching bases. This CDR3 is built from 15 residues. CDR1 and CDR2 (germline): DFQATT, SNEGSKA (reference sequence). Trimming pared 6 bases from V and 4 bases from J, leaving 16 bases between. CDR3 DNA: TGCAGTGCCCAAGGGACAAACCCTTATAATTCACCCCTCCACTTT. Its protein product is CSAQGTNPYNSPLHF.

The genes are TRBV28 and TRBJ2-3; D is uncertain. The V and J ends lost 8 bases and 6 bases respectively, with 12 bases between them. The CDR3 has 12 amino acids. The V gene's germline CDR1 is MDHEN and CDR2 SYDVKM. CDR3 sequence: CASGVLPDTQYF. The CDR3 nucleotides are TGTGCCAGCGGGGTCCTCCCTGATACGCAGTATTTT.

This clonotype was counted a few times. The chain is built from TRBV12-3 or TRBV12-4 and TRBJ2-5; possibly TRBD2 for D (5 bases). The CDR3 has 15 amino acids. V gave up 3 bases and J gave up 0 bases, with 11 bases separating them. This chain's CDR3 is CASSLLFGDQETQYF. CDR3 DNA: TGTGCCAGCAGTTTGCTGTTCGGGGACCAAGAGACCCAGTACTTC.

The rearrangement joins TRBV2 to TRBJ1-5, with D perhaps TRBD1 (5 bases). From germline, CDR1 is SNHLY and CDR2 FYNNEI. The CDR3 runs 15 residues. Trimming shortened V by 7 bases and J by 0 bases, and 13 bases separated the two germline ends. CDR3 bases: TGTGCCAGCACCCAGGAGGGGATTAGCAATCAGCCCCAGCATTTT. Translated: CASTQEGISNQPQHF.

The table lists this clonotype with many counts. The V and J genes are TRBV9 and TRBJ2-7; 10 bases are a match to TRBD1. The J segment lost 3 bases and the V segment lost 4 bases, leaving 4 bases of the junction unmatched. This CDR3 comprises 14 residues. Germline V gene lookup returns CDR1 SGDLS and CDR2 YYNGEE. This CDR3 is CASSTDRGRYEQYF. The CDR3 nucleotides read TGTGCCAGCAGCACCGACAGGGGGCGCTACGAGCAGTACTTC.

The genes are TRBV30 and TRBJ1-6, with TRBD1 as a possible D gene (5 bases). With 6 bases removed from V and 4 bases from J, the gap between germline ends came to 13 bases. The germline V gene encodes CDR1 GTSNPN and CDR2 SVGIG (reference sequence). This CDR3 region has 14 residues. The CDR3 reads CACIRQRYNSPLHF. Here the CDR3 DNA reads TGTGCCTGTATCCGACAGAGATATAATTCACCCCTCCACTTT.